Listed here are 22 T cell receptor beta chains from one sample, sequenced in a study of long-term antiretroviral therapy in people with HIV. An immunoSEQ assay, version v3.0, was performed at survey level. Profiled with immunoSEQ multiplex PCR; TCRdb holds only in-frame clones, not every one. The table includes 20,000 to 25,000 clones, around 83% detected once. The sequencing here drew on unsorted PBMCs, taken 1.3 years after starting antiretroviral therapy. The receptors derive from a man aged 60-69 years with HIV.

Here the CDR3 reads CASSVIAGAHTQYF. In DNA, the CDR3 is TGTGCCAGCAGCGTAATAGCGGGGGCCCATACGCAGTATTTT. The rearrangement uses TRBV9 and TRBJ2-3, with 9 bases aligning to TRBD2. Trimming removed 1 base from V and 7 bases from J; junction bases left unmatched: 4. Germline V CDR1 and CDR2: SGDLS, YYNGEE. This CDR3 is built from 14 residues.

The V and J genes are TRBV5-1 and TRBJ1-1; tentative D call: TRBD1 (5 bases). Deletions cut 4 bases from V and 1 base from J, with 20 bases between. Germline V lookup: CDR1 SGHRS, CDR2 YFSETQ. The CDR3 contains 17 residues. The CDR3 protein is CASSLGVGEAGNTEAFF. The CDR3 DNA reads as TGCGCCAGCAGCCTGGGGGTCGGCGAAGCGGGGAACACTGAAGCTTTCTTT.

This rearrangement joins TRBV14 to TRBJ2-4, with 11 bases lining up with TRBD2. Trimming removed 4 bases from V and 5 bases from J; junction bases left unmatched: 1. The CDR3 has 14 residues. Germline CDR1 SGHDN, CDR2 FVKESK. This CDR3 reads CASSLLAGENIQYF. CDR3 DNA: TGTGCCAGCAGCCTACTAGCGGGAGAAAACATTCAGTACTTC.

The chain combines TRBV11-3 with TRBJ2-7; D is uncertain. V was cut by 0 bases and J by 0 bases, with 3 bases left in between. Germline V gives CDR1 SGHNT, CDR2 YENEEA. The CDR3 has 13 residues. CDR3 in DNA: TGTGCCAGCAGCTTAGACTTCTCCTACGAGCAGTACTTC. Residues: CASSLDFSYEQYF.

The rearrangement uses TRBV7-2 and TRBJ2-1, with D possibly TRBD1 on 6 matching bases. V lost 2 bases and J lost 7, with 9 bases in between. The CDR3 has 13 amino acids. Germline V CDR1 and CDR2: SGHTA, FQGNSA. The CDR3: CASSLYRENEQFF. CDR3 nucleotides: TGTGCCAGCAGCTTATACAGGGAGAATGAGCAGTTCTTC.

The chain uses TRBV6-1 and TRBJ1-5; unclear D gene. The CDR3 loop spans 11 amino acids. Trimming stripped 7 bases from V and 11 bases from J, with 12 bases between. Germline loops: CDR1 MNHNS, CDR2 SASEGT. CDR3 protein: CASMGPAAQHF. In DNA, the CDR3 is TGTGCCAGCATGGGCCCCGCGGCCCAGCATTTT.

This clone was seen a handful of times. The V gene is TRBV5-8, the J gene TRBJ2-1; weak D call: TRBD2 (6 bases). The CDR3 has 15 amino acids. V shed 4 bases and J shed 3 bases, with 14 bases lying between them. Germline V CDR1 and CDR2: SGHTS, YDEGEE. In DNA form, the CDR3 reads TGTGCCAGCAGCCGGGGGACGGGAGTCTACAATGAGCAGTTCTTC. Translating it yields CASSRGTGVYNEQFF.

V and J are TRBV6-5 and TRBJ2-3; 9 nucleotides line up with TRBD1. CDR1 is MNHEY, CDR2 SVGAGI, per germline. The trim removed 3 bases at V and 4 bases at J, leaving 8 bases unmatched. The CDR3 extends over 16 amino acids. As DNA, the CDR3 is TGTGCCAGCAGTTATGCCCGGACAGGGGACGCAGATACGCAGTATTTT. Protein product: CASSYARTGDADTQYF.

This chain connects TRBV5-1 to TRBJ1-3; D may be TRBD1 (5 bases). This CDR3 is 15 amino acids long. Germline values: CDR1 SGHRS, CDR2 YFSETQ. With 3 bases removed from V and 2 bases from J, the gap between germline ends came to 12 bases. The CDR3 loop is CASSSIGRAGNTIYF. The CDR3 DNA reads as TGCGCCAGCAGCTCCATTGGCAGGGCTGGAAACACCATATATTTT.

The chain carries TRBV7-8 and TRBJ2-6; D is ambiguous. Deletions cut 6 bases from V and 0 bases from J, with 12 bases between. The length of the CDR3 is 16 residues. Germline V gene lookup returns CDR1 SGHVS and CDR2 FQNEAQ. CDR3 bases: TGTGCCAGCAGTCGAGTACGGGTCTCTGGGGCCAACGTCCTGACTTTC. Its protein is CASSRVRVSGANVLTF.

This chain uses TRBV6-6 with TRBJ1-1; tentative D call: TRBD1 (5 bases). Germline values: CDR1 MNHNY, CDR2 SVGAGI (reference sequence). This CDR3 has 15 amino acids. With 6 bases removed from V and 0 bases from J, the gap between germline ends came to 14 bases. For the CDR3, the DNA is TGTGCCAGCAGACAGGCCTTAGGGATGAACACTGAAGCTTTCTTT. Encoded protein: CASRQALGMNTEAFF.

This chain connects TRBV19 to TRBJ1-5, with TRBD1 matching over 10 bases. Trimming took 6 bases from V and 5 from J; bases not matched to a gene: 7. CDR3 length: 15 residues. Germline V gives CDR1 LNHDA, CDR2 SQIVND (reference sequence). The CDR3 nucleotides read TGTGCCAGTAGGTATGGACAGGGGGACTATCAGCCCCAGCATTTT. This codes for CASRYGQGDYQPQHF.

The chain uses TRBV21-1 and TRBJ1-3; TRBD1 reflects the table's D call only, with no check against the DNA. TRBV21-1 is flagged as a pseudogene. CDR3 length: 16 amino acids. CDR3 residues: CASSKAQGAAGNTIYF. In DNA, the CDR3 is TGTGCCAGCAGCAAAGCGCAGGGGGCGGCTGGAAACACCATATATTTT.

The CDR3 sequence is CATQTNKGRVVEQYF. CDR3 DNA sequence: TGTGCCACCCAGACTAACAAAGGCAGGGTGGTCGAGCAGTACTTC. The rearrangement joins TRBV25-1 to TRBJ2-7; D may correspond to TRBD1 or TRBD2 (5 bases each). The CDR3 loop spans 15 amino acids. Trimming left V 10 bases short and J 6 bases short, with 25 bases between. Germline V gene lookup returns CDR1 MGHDK and CDR2 SYGVNS.

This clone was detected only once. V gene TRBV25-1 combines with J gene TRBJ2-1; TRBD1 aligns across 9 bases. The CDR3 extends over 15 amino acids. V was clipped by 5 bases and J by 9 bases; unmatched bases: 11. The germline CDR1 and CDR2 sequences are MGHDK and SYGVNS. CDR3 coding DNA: TGTGCCAGCAGTACCCCCGAACAGGGGGCGGTTGAGCAGTTCTTC. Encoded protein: CASSTPEQGAVEQFF. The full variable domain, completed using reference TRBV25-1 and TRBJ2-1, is EADIYQTPRYLVIGTGKKITLECSQTMGHDKMYWYQQDPGMELHLIHYSYGVNSTEKGDLSSESTVSRIRTEHFPLTLESARPSHTSQYLCASSTPEQGAVEQFFGPGTRLTVL.

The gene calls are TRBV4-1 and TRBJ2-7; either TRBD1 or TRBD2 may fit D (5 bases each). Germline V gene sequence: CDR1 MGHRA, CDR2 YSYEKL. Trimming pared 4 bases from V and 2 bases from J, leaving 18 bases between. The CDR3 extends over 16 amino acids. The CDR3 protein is CASSLRVGEKAYEQYF. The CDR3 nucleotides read TGCGCCAGCAGCCTAAGAGTGGGGGAGAAGGCCTACGAGCAGTACTTC.

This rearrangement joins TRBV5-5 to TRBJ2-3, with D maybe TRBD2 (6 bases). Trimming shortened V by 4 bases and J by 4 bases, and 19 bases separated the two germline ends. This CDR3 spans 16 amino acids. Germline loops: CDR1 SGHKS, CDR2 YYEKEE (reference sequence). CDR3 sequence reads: CASSPRLGTFADTQYF. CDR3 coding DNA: TGTGCCAGCAGCCCCCGGTTGGGGACTTTCGCAGATACGCAGTATTTT.

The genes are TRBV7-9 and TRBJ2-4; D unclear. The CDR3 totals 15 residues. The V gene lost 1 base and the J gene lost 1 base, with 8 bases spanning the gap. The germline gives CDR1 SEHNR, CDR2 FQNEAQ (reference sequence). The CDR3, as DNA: TGTGCCAGCAGCTTAGTTGGGCTGGCCAAAAACATTCAGTACTTC. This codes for CASSLVGLAKNIQYF.

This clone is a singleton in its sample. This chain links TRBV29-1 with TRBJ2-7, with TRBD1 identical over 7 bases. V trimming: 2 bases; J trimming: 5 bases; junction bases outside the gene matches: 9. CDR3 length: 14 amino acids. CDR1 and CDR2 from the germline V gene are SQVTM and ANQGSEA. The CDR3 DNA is TGCAGCGTTGAATTGCGACAGGGAAGAGACGAGCAGTACTTC. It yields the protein CSVELRQGRDEQYF.

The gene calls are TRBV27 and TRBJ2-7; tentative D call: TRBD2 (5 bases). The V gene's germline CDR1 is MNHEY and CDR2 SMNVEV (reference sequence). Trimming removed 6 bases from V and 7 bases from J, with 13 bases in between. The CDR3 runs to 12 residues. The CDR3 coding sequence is TGTGCCAGCAGACTCGGACGAGGGGAGCAGTACTTC. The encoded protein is CASRLGRGEQYF.

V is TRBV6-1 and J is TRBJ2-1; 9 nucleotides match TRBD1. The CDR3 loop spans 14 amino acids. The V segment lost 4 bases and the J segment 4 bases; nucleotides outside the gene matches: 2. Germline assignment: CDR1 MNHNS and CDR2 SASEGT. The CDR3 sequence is CASSGGQGYNEQFF. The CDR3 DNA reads TGTGCCAGCAGTGGGGGACAGGGATACAATGAGCAGTTCTTC.

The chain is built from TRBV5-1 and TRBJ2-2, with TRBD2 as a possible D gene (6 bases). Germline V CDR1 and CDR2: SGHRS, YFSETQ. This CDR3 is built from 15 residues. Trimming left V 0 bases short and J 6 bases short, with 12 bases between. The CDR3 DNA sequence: TGCGCCAGCAGCTTGGACCTCGGAGGGGCCGGGGAGCTGTTTTTT. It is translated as CASSLDLGGAGELFF.